A selection of T cell receptor beta chains follows, all from one sample in a study of T cell responses to AZD1222 COVID-19 vaccine. Using immunoSEQ multiplex PCR, the repertoire was profiled, and TCRdb retains in-frame clones only, with some absent. The data contain roughly 120,000 clones, around 86% of them singletons. Sequenced material: peripheral blood, taken on day 0 of AZD1222 vaccination. These receptors were collected from an adult in good health. Both conserved end residues are part of each CDR3. Fields, in order: clone size, J gene, V gene, D gene, CDR3 DNA, CDR3 protein. D genes are given only for firm matches. Clone size is stated in some rows and not others, as once, few, many or a class when expanded.

abundance: .; j_gene: TRBJ1-5; v_gene: TRBV7-8; d_gene: TRBD1; CDR3nt: TGTGCCAGCAGCTTATCGGGGACAGGGCTGGAGCCCCAGCATTTT; CDR3aa: CASSLSGTGLEPQHF
abundance: once; j_gene: TRBJ2-1; v_gene: TRBV7-9; d_gene: .; CDR3nt: TGTGCCAGCAGCCACTGGGATGAGCAGTTCTTC; CDR3aa: CASSHWDEQFF
abundance: .; j_gene: TRBJ1-2; v_gene: TRBV27; d_gene: TRBD1; CDR3nt: TGTGCCAGCAGTTGGGACAGTGATCGGGGCTACACCTTC; CDR3aa: CASSWDSDRGYTF
abundance: .; j_gene: TRBJ2-7; v_gene: TRBV5-6; d_gene: .; CDR3nt: TGTGCCAGCAGCTTGTATGGGGGCAACTACGAGCAGTACTTC; CDR3aa: CASSLYGGNYEQYF
abundance: once; j_gene: TRBJ1-2; v_gene: TRBV15; d_gene: TRBD1; CDR3nt: TGTGCCACCAGCAGCCACCGGGACAGGAACTATGGCTACACCTTC; CDR3aa: CATSSHRDRNYGYTF
abundance: .; j_gene: TRBJ1-1; v_gene: TRBV5-1; d_gene: .; CDR3nt: TGCGCCAGCAGCCCAACTACCGGACTCCGTGAAGCTTTCTTT; CDR3aa: CASSPTTGLREAFF
abundance: .; j_gene: TRBJ2-3; v_gene: TRBV7-2; d_gene: .; CDR3nt: TGTGCCAGCAGCAGTCAGACAGCAGATACGCAGTATTTT; CDR3aa: CASSSQTADTQYF
abundance: .; j_gene: TRBJ1-5; v_gene: TRBV30; d_gene: TRBD1; CDR3nt: TGTGCCTTAAAGGGGACAGGGGAGGGCAATCAGCCCCAGCATTTT; CDR3aa: CALKGTGEGNQPQHF
abundance: .; j_gene: TRBJ1-6; v_gene: TRBV12-5; d_gene: TRBD1; CDR3nt: TGTGCTAGTGGTTTTTATAAGGGGACAGGGCCAAATTCACCCCTCCACTTT; CDR3aa: CASGFYKGTGPNSPLHF
abundance: .; j_gene: TRBJ1-2; v_gene: TRBV7-2; d_gene: TRBD1; CDR3nt: TGTGCCAGTACCGAGCACAGGGGTCAGGACTATGGCTACACCTTC; CDR3aa: CASTEHRGQDYGYTF
abundance: .; j_gene: TRBJ1-4; v_gene: TRBV6-6; d_gene: .; CDR3nt: TGTGCCAGCAGTTACTGGGGGGCGGGGGCTAATGAAAAACTGTTTTTT; CDR3aa: CASSYWGAGANEKLFF
abundance: .; j_gene: TRBJ1-1; v_gene: TRBV19; d_gene: .; CDR3nt: TGTGCCAGCAGTAAAGGGATGAACACTGAAGCTTTCTTT; CDR3aa: CASSKGMNTEAFF
abundance: .; j_gene: TRBJ1-2; v_gene: TRBV4-1; d_gene: .; CDR3nt: TGCGCCAGCAGCCAACCCGCCTGGGATATTAACTATGGCTACACCTTC; CDR3aa: CASSQPAWDINYGYTF
abundance: few; j_gene: TRBJ1-5; v_gene: TRBV19; d_gene: .; CDR3nt: TGTGCCAGTAGAAATTGGGACGCGGGAGATCGGCCCCAGCATTTT; CDR3aa: CASRNWDAGDRPQHF
abundance: .; j_gene: TRBJ1-5; v_gene: TRBV18; d_gene: TRBD1; CDR3nt: TGTGCCAGCTCACGATACGGGACAGAGAATCAGCCCCAGCATTTT; CDR3aa: CASSRYGTENQPQHF
abundance: .; j_gene: TRBJ1-5; v_gene: TRBV7-9; d_gene: .; CDR3nt: TGTGCCAGCAGCCCAGACTATCAGCCCCAGCATTTT; CDR3aa: CASSPDYQPQHF
abundance: .; j_gene: TRBJ2-1; v_gene: TRBV3-1/TRBV3-2; d_gene: TRBD2; CDR3nt: TGTGCCAGCAGCCAGGGTGCGGGGGGCCCCTACAATGAGCAGTTCTTC; CDR3aa: CASSQGAGGPYNEQFF
abundance: .; j_gene: TRBJ1-5; v_gene: TRBV5-6; d_gene: .; CDR3nt: TGTGCCAGCAGCTTCGGCTGGCAGGGGCATCAGCCCCAGCATTTT; CDR3aa: CASSFGWQGHQPQHF
abundance: .; j_gene: TRBJ1-2; v_gene: TRBV2; d_gene: .; CDR3nt: TGTGCCAGCAGTCCAGTACGGGCTCCCTATGGCTACACCTTC; CDR3aa: CASSPVRAPYGYTF
abundance: .; j_gene: TRBJ1-1; v_gene: TRBV19; d_gene: .; CDR3nt: TGTGCCAGTAGTATGCCGACGGGGAACACTGAAGCTTTCTTT; CDR3aa: CASSMPTGNTEAFF
abundance: .; j_gene: TRBJ1-5; v_gene: TRBV29-1; d_gene: .; CDR3nt: TGCAGCGTTGGCCTTAGTGGCAATCAGCCCCAGCATTTT; CDR3aa: CSVGLSGNQPQHF
abundance: .; j_gene: TRBJ2-6; v_gene: TRBV5-1; d_gene: .; CDR3nt: TGCGCCAGCAGCTTGAACTCAGGGGTAGCTGGGGCCAACGTCCTGACTTTC; CDR3aa: CASSLNSGVAGANVLTF
abundance: .; j_gene: TRBJ1-1; v_gene: TRBV18; d_gene: .; CDR3nt: TGTGCCAGCTCACGTTCAAGGAACACTGAAGCTTTCTTT; CDR3aa: CASSRSRNTEAFF
abundance: .; j_gene: TRBJ2-5; v_gene: TRBV4-2; d_gene: .; CDR3nt: TGTGCCAGCAGCCAAGATTCTCCGCAAGAGACCCAGTACTTC; CDR3aa: CASSQDSPQETQYF
abundance: few; j_gene: TRBJ1-1; v_gene: TRBV7-9; d_gene: .; CDR3nt: TGTGCCAGCAGCGGGGGACCCCGGAGGGCTTTCTTT; CDR3aa: CASSGGPRRAFF
abundance: .; j_gene: TRBJ2-7; v_gene: TRBV15; d_gene: TRBD1; CDR3nt: TGTGCCACCAGCAGAGAAGTACAGGGGGCGCGAGAGCAGTACTTC; CDR3aa: CATSREVQGAREQYF
abundance: .; j_gene: TRBJ2-1; v_gene: TRBV7-6; d_gene: TRBD2; CDR3nt: TGTGCCAGCAGCTTGGGGGGGGTCTACAATGAGCAGTTCTTC; CDR3aa: CASSLGGVYNEQFF
abundance: .; j_gene: TRBJ1-5; v_gene: TRBV18; d_gene: .; CDR3nt: TGTGCCAGCTCACCAGAACAGTATCAGCCCCAGCATTTT; CDR3aa: CASSPEQYQPQHF
abundance: .; j_gene: TRBJ1-5; v_gene: TRBV27; d_gene: .; CDR3nt: TGTGCCAGCAAAGAACAGGGCTTAGGCAATCAGCCCCAGCATTTT; CDR3aa: CASKEQGLGNQPQHF
abundance: .; j_gene: TRBJ2-1; v_gene: TRBV6-2/TRBV6-3; d_gene: TRBD1; CDR3nt: TGTGCCAGCAGCCCTTCGACAGGGGTTCCCACCAACAATGAGCAGTTCTTC; CDR3aa: CASSPSTGVPTNNEQFF
abundance: .; j_gene: TRBJ1-2; v_gene: TRBV30; d_gene: .; CDR3nt: TGTGCCTGGAGCGGACCGAACTATGGCTACACCTTC; CDR3aa: CAWSGPNYGYTF
abundance: once; j_gene: TRBJ1-5; v_gene: TRBV30; d_gene: .; CDR3nt: TGTGCCTGGAACGGGGGAATCGGCAATCAGCCCCAGCATTTT; CDR3aa: CAWNGGIGNQPQHF
abundance: few; j_gene: TRBJ1-1; v_gene: TRBV6-5; d_gene: .; CDR3nt: TGTGCCAGCATCTGGTTTCGGACGAGGAACACTGAAGCTTTCTTT; CDR3aa: CASIWFRTRNTEAFF
abundance: .; j_gene: TRBJ1-2; v_gene: TRBV5-1; d_gene: .; CDR3nt: TGCGCCAGCAGATTCGACAGAAGCTATGGCTACACCTTC; CDR3aa: CASRFDRSYGYTF
abundance: .; j_gene: TRBJ1-2; v_gene: TRBV6-5; d_gene: .; CDR3nt: TGTGCCAGCCACCACTCAGGGGTCGGTGGCTACACCTTC; CDR3aa: CASHHSGVGGYTF
abundance: .; j_gene: TRBJ1-1; v_gene: TRBV6-5; d_gene: .; CDR3nt: TGTGCCAGCACCGACAGTCTGAACACTGAAGCTTTCTTT; CDR3aa: CASTDSLNTEAFF
abundance: .; j_gene: TRBJ2-7; v_gene: TRBV2; d_gene: .; CDR3nt: TGTGCCAGTAAGTGGTCCTCCTACGAGCAGTACTTC; CDR3aa: CASKWSSYEQYF
abundance: .; j_gene: TRBJ1-4; v_gene: TRBV29-1; d_gene: .; CDR3nt: TGCAGCGTCACCCGGGACGCAAATAATGAAAAACTGTTTTTT; CDR3aa: CSVTRDANNEKLFF
abundance: .; j_gene: TRBJ1-6; v_gene: TRBV30; d_gene: TRBD1; CDR3nt: TGTGCCTGGACAAGGACAGGTCTTAATTCACCCCTCCACTTT; CDR3aa: CAWTRTGLNSPLHF
abundance: .; j_gene: TRBJ2-5; v_gene: TRBV20-1; d_gene: TRBD2; CDR3nt: TGCAGTGCTAGTGGGAGTGGGAGCGGGAAGGGGATCCAAGAGACCCAGTACTTC; CDR3aa: CSASGSGSGKGIQETQYF
abundance: .; j_gene: TRBJ1-5; v_gene: TRBV19; d_gene: .; CDR3nt: TGTGCCAGTAGTTATTGGGATAATAGCAATCAGCCCCAGCATTTT; CDR3aa: CASSYWDNSNQPQHF